This T cell receptor (beta chain) was sequenced for a study of blood T cell repertoires in COVID-19. CDR1 is LGHDT, CDR2 YNNKEL, per germline (reference sequence). The CDR3 has 15 residues. V gave up 3 bases and J gave up 2 bases, with 13 bases separating them. Among Cohort 3 donors, those recovered had two negative PCRs, clearance, or symptom resolution. Assay used: immunoSEQ multiplex PCR; TCRdb lists only in-frame clones, some missing. The sample comprises approximately 440,000 clones, about 90% of which are singletons, and 0.6% to 0.7% rests with the top ten. The gene calls are TRBV3-1 (or the pseudogene TRBV3-2) and TRBJ1-1, with D possibly matching TRBD1 (6 bases). The receptor was isolated from a man aged 18 to 35 who had recovered from COVID-19. Material for sequencing was PBMCs or T cells enriched from blood (not recorded which). The CDR3 coding sequence is TGTGCCAGCAGCCACGAGTTACAGGGAAACACTGAAGCTTTCTTT. Amino acids: CASSHELQGNTEAFF.